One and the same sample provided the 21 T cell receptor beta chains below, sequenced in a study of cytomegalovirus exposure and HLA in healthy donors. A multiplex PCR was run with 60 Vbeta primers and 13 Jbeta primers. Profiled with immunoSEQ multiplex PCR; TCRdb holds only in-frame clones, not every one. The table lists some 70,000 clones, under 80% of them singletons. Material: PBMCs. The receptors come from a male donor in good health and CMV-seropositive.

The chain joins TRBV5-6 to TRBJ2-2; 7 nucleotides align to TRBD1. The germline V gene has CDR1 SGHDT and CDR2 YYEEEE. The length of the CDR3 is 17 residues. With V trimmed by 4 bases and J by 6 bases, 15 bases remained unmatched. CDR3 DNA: TGTGCCAGCAGCCCAACTTGGACAGGAGTTCTACCCGGGGAGCTGTTTTTT. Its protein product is CASSPTWTGVLPGELFF.

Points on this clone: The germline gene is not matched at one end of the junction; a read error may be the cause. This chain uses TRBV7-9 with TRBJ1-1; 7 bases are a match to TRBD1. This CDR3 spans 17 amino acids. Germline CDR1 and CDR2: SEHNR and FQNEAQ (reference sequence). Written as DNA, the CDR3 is TGTTCCAGCAGTCCGTTAATTTCCCCGACAGGGAGGAGTGAAGCTTTCTTT. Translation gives CSSSPLISPTGRSEAFF.

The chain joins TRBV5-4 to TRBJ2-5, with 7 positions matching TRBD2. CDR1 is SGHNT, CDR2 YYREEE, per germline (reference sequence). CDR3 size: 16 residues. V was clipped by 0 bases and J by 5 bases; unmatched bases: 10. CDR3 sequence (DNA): TGTGCCAGCAGCTTGGAGTACGCCCAGCGGGGTGAGACCCAGTACTTC. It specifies CASSLEYAQRGETQYF.

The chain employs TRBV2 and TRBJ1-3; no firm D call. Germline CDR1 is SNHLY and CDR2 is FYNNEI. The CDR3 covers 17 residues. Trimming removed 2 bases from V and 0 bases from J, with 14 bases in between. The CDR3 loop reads CASSERVQLSSGNTIYF. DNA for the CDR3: TGTGCCAGCAGTGAAAGAGTACAGTTGAGCTCTGGAAACACCATATATTTT.

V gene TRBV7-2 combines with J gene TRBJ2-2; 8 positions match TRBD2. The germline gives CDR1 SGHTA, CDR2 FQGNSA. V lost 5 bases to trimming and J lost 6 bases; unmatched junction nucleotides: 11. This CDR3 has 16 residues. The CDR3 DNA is TGTGCCAGCAGCCAGCCGGCAGCGGGAGTGGCCGGGGAGCTGTTTTTT. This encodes CASSQPAAGVAGELFF.

The CDR3, as DNA: TGTGCCAGCAGTGTATACAGGGTTGGGGAGCAGTACTTC. This encodes CASSVYRVGEQYF. This chain uses TRBV2 with TRBJ2-7, with a tentative D call TRBD1 (6 bases). Deletions cut 4 bases from V and 7 bases from J, with 14 bases between. Germline V gene data show CDR1 as SNHLY and CDR2 as FYNNEI. The CDR3 covers 13 residues.

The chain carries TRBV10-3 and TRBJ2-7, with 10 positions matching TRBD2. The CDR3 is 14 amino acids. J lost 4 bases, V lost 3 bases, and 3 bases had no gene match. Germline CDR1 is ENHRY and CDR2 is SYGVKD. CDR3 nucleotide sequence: TGTGCCATCAGTGAAGCTAGCGGGGGTTACGAGCAGTACTTC. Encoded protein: CAISEASGGYEQYF.

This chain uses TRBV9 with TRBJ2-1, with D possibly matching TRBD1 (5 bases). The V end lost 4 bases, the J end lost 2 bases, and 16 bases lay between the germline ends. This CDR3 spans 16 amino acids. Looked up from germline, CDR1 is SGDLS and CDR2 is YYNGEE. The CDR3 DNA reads TGTGCCAGCAGCCCTTGGGGCGAAGAGCCCTACAATGAGCAGTTCTTC. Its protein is CASSPWGEEPYNEQFF.

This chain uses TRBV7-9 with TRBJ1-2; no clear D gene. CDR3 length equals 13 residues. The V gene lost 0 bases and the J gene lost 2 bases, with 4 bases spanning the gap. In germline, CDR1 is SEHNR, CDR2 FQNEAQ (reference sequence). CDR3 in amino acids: CASSLAHNYGYTF. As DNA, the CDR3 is TGTGCCAGCAGCTTAGCACACAACTATGGCTACACCTTC.

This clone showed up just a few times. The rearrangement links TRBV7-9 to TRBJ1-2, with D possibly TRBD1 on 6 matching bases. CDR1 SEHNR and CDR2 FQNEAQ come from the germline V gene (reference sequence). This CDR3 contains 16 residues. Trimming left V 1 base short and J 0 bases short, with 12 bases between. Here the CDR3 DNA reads TGTGCCAGCAGCTTAGATGGGGGCCCCGCTAACTATGGCTACACCTTC. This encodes CASSLDGGPANYGYTF.

The CDR3 region has the DNA TGTGCCAGCAGCCAATCCCCCGGGGAGCAGTACTTC. This translates into CASSQSPGEQYF. V usage is TRBV16 and J usage is TRBJ2-5; tentatively, D is TRBD2 (5 bases). This CDR3 is built from 12 residues. Looked up from germline, CDR1 is KGHSY and CDR2 is FQNENV. The ends were cut back, 0 bases at V and 11 bases at J, with 10 bases in the middle. Looking up the rest from reference TRBV16 and TRBJ2-5 gives the full variable domain: GEEVAQTPKHLVRGEGQKAKLYCAPIKGHSYVFWYQQVLKNEFKFLISFQNENVFDETGMPKERFSAKCLPNSPCSLEIQATKLEDSAVYFCASSQSPGEQYFGPGTRLLVL.

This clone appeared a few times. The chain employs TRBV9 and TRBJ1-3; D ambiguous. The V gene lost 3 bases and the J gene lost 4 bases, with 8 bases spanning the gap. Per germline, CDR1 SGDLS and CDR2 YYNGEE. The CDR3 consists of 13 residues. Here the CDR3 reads CASSAGGGNTIYF. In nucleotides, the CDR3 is TGTGCCAGCAGCGCTGGAGGGGGAAACACCATATATTTT.

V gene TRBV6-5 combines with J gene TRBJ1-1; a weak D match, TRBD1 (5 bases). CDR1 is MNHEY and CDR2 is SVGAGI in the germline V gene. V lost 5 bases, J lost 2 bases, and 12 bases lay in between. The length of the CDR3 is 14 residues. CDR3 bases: TGTGCCAGCAGTGAAAGGACAAGAAACACTGAAGCTTTCTTT. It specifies CASSERTRNTEAFF.

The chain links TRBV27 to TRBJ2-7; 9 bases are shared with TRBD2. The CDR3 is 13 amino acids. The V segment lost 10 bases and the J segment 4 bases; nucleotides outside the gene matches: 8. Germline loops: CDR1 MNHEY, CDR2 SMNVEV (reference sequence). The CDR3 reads CATKAGGGYEQYF. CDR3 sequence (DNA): TGTGCCACTAAAGCGGGAGGTGGTTACGAGCAGTACTTC.

The CDR3 DNA reads as TGTGCCAGCAGCTTGGGTCGGGGGTTTCTGAACTATGGCTACACCTTC. This gives the protein CASSLGRGFLNYGYTF. The rearrangement links TRBV5-8 to TRBJ1-2, with a possible D match to TRBD1 (5 bases). From germline, CDR1 is SGHTS and CDR2 YDEGEE. The V gene lost 0 bases and the J gene lost 2 bases, with 14 bases spanning the gap. CDR3 length: 16 residues.

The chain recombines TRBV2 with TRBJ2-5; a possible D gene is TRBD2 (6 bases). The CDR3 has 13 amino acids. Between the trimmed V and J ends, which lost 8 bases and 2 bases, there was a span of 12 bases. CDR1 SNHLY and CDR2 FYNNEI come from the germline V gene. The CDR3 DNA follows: TGTGCCAGCCGACTAGATACTCAAGAGACCCAGTACTTC. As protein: CASRLDTQETQYF.

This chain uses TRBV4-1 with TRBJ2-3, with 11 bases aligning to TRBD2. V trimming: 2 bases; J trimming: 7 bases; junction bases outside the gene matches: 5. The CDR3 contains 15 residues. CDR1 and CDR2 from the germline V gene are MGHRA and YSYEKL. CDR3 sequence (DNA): TGCGCCAGCAGCCAACTAGCGGGGGGAGGAAATACGCAGTATTTT. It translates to CASSQLAGGGNTQYF.

The DNA of the CDR3 is TGTGCCGGACACAGGGTGCTGAACACCGGGGAGCTGTTTTTT. It is translated as CAGHRVLNTGELFF. The rearrangement joins TRBV27 to TRBJ2-2, with a weak D call TRBD1 (6 bases). The germline CDR1 and CDR2 sequences are MNHEY and SMNVEV (reference sequence). Trimming removed 11 bases from V and 1 base from J, with 14 bases in between. The length of the CDR3 is 14 residues.

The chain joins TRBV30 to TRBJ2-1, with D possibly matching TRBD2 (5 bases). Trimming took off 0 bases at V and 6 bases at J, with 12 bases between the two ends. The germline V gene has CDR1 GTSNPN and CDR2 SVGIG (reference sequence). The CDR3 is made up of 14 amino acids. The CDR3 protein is CAWSVLGTANEQFF. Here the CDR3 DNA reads TGTGCCTGGAGTGTACTAGGAACAGCCAATGAGCAGTTCTTC.

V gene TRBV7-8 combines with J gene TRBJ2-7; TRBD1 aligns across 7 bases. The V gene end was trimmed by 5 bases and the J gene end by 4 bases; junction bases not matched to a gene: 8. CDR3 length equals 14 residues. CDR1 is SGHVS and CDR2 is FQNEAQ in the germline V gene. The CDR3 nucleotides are TGTGCCAGCAGCCGAACAGGGGAAGGGTACGAGCAGTACTTC. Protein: CASSRTGEGYEQYF.

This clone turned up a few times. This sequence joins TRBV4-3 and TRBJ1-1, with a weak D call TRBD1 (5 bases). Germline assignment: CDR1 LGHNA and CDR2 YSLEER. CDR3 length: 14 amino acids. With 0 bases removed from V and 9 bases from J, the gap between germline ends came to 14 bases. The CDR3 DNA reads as TGCGCCAGCAGCCAAGATCTGGGGCAGCCAAAAGCTTTCTTT. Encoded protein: CASSQDLGQPKAFF.